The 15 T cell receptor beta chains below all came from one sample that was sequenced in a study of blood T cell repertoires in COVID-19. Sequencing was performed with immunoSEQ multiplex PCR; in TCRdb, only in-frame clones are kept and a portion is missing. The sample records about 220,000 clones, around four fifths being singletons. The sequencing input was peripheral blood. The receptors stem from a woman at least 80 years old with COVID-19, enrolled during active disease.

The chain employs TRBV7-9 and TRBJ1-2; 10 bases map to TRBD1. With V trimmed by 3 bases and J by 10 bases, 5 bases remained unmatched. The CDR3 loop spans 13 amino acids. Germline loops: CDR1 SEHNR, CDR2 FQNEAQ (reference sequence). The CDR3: CASSFRDRGTYTF. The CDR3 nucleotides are TGTGCCAGCAGCTTCCGGGACAGGGGAACCTACACCTTC.

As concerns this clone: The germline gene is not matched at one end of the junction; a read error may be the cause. Written as DNA, the CDR3 is TGTGCTAGCAGCTTATCCGGGGGGAGGGAGACCCAGTACTTC. Translated, it gives CASSLSGGRETQYF. The rearrangement uses TRBV7-7 and TRBJ2-5, with 7 bases lining up with TRBD2. This CDR3 region has 14 residues. Looked up from germline, CDR1 is SSHAT and CDR2 is FNYEAQ (reference sequence). The full variable domain, its missing parts supplied by reference TRBV7-7 and TRBJ2-5, is GAGVSQSPRYKVTKRGQDVTLRCDPISSHATLYWYQQALGQGPEFLTYFNYEAQPDKSGLPSDRFSAERPEGSISTLTIQRTEQRDSAMYRCASSLSGGRETQYFGPGTRLLVL.

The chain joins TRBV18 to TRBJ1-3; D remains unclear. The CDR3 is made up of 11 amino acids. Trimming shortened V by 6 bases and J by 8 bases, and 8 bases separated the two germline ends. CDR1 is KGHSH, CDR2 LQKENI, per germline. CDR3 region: CASSPVDTIYF. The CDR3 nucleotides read TGTGCCAGCTCTCCGGTAGACACCATATATTTT.

The CDR3 sequence: CASSYSMGQRGKTQYF. CDR3 nucleotide sequence: TGTGCCAGCAGTTACTCGATGGGACAGAGAGGGAAGACCCAGTACTTC. This sequence joins TRBV6-5 and TRBJ2-5, with 7 bases lining up with TRBD1. Germline lookup yields CDR1 MNHEY and CDR2 SVGAGI. This CDR3 contains 16 residues. V lost 0 bases, J lost 6 bases, and 10 bases stayed unmatched.

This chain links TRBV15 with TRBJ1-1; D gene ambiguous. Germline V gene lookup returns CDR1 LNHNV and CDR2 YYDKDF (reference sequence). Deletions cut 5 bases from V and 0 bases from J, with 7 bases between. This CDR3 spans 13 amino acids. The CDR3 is CATSVSVNTEAFF. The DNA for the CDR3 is TGTGCCACCAGCGTTTCGGTGAACACTGAAGCTTTCTTT.

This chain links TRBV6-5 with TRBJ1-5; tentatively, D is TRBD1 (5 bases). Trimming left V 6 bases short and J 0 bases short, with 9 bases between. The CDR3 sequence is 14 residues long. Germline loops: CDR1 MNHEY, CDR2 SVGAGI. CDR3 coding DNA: TGTGCCAGCAGACTTGACAGTAGCAATCAGCCCCAGCATTTT. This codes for CASRLDSSNQPQHF.

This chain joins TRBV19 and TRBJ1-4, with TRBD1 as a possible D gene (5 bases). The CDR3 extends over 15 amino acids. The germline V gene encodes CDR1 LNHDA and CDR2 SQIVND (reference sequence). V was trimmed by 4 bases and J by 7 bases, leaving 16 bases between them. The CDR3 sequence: CASSTANRQGEKLFF. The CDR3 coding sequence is TGTGCCAGTAGTACCGCCAATCGTCAGGGTGAAAAACTGTTTTTT. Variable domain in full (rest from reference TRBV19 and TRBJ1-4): DGGITQSPKYLFRKEGQNVTLSCEQNLNHDAMYWYRQDPGQGLRLIYYSQIVNDFQKGDIAEGYSVSREKKESFPLTVTSAQKNPTAFYLCASSTANRQGEKLFFGSGTQLSVL.

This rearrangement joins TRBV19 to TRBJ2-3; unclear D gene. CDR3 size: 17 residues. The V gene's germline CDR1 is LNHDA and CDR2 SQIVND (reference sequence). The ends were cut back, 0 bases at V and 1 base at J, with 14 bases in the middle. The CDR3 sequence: CASSIDGTSTGTDTQYF. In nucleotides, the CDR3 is TGTGCCAGTAGTATAGATGGCACATCAACAGGCACAGATACGCAGTATTTT.

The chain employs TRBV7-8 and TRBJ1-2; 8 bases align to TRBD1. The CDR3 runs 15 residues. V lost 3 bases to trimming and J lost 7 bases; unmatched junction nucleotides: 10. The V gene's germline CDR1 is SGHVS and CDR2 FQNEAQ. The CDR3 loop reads CASSFEISGGFGYTF. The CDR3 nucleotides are TGTGCCAGCAGCTTTGAAATCTCAGGGGGCTTTGGCTACACCTTC.

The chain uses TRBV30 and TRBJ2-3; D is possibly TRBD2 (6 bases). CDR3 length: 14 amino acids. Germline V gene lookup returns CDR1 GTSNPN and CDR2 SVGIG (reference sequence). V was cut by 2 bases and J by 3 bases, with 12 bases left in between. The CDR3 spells CAWSRRGGTDTQYF. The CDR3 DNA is TGTGCCTGGAGTAGGCGGGGCGGGACAGATACGCAGTATTTT.

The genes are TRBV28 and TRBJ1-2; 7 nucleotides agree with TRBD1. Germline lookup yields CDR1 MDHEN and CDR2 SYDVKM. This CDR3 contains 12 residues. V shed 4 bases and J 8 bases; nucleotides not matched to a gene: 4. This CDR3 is CASSSRQGGYTF. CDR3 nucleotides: TGTGCCAGCAGTTCTCGACAGGGAGGCTACACCTTC.

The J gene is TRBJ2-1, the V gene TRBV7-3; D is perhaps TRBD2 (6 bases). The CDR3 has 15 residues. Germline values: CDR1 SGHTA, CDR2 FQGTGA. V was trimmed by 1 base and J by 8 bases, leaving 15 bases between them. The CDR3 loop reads CASSLRDGRGDEQFF. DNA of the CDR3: TGTGCCAGCAGCTTAAGAGACGGGAGAGGGGATGAGCAGTTCTTC.

The CDR3 is CSVEDRVSEAFF. The CDR3 DNA follows: TGCAGCGTTGAAGATCGGGTCTCTGAAGCTTTCTTT. The V call is TRBV29-1, the J call TRBJ1-1; D not certain. The CDR3 sequence is 12 residues long. Trimming removed 0 bases from V and 6 bases from J, with 8 bases in between. Per germline, CDR1 SQVTM and CDR2 ANQGSEA.

CDR3 bases: TGCAGCGTTGAAGATGAGTACGAGCAGTACTTC. Its protein product is CSVEDEYEQYF. The rearrangement links TRBV29-1 to TRBJ2-7, with D hard to call. Germline loops: CDR1 SQVTM, CDR2 ANQGSEA. Trimming cost V 0 bases and J 4 bases, with 4 bases left between them. The CDR3 is 11 amino acids.

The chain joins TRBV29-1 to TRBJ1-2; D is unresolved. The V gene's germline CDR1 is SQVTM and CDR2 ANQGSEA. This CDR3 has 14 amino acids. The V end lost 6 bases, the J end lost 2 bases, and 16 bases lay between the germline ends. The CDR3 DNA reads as TGCAGCGTGGAAAATAGGTCCGGGAACTATGGCTACACCTTC. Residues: CSVENRSGNYGYTF.